Given below is one T cell receptor (beta chain) in context. The sample is drawn from a study of PD-L1 blockade in urothelial cancer. Background on the study: Earlier, patients had received 0 to 3 chemotherapy regimens. Blood was evaluated 3 weeks (second dose) and 6 weeks after therapy began.

This CDR3 is built from 15 residues. V lost 5 bases to trimming and J lost 8 bases; unmatched junction nucleotides: 12. CDR1 is MDHEN and CDR2 is SYDVKM in the germline V gene. Data came from immunoSEQ multiplex PCR; TCRdb stores just in-frame clones and leaves some out. The data show about 29,000 clones, with around 86% seen just once and 1.8% held by the top ten. This TCR derives from a man over 45 with urothelial cancer. Sequenced material: PBMCs, taken around atezolizumab (anti-PD-L1) treatment. This chain uses TRBV28 with TRBJ1-2; 9 bases are a match to TRBD1. The CDR3, as DNA: TGTGCCAGCAGTCGAGCCGGGGACAGGGTTAAGGGCTACACCTTC. It encodes CASSRAGDRVKGYTF.